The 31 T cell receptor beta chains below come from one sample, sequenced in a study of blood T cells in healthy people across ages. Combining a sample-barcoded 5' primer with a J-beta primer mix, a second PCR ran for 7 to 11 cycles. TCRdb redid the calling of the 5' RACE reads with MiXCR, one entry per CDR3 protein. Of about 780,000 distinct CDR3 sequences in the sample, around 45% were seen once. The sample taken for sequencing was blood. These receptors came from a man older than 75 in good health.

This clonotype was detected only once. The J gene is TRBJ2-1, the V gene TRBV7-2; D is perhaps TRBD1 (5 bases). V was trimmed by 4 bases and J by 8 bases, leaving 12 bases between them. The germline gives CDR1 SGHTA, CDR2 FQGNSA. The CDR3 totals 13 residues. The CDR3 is CASSSNRIDEQFF. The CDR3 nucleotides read TGTGCCAGCAGCTCTAACAGGATCGATGAGCAGTTCTTC.

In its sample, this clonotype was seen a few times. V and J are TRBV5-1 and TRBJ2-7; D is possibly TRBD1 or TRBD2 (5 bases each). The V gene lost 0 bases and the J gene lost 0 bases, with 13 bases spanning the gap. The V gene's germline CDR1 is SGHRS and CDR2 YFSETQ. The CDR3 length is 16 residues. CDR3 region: CASSLAGAVSSYEQYF. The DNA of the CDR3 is TGCGCCAGCAGCTTGGCCGGGGCGGTAAGCTCCTACGAGCAGTACTTC.

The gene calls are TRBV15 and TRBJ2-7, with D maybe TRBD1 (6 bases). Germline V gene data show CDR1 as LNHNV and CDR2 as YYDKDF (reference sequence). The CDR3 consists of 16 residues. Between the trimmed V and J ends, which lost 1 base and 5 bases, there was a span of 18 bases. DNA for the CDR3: TGTGCCACCAGCAGAGCTAGTTCAGGGGTCCGGAACGAGCAGTACTTC. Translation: CATSRASSGVRNEQYF.

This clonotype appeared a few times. CDR3 sequence reads: CATSRGPPTDTQYF. The CDR3, as DNA: TGTGCCACCAGCAGGGGACCCCCCACAGATACGCAGTATTTT. The chain employs TRBV15 and TRBJ2-3; D assignment may be TRBD1 or TRBD2 (5 bases each). V gave up 3 bases and J gave up 2 bases, with 9 bases separating them. The CDR3 has 14 amino acids. Germline values: CDR1 LNHNV, CDR2 YYDKDF (reference sequence).

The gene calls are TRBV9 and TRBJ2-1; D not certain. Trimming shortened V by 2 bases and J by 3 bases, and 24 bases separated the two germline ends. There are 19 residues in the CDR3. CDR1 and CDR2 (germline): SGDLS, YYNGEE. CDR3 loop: CASSVAPAHATADYNEQFF. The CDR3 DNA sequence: TGTGCCAGCAGCGTGGCCCCCGCTCACGCTACAGCAGACTACAATGAGCAGTTCTTC.

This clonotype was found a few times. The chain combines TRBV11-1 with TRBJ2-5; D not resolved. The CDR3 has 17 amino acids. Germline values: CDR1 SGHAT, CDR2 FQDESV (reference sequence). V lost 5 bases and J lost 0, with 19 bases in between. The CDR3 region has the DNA TGTGCCAGCAGCCCTCCGTTTACCCGGACGGACCAAGAGACCCAGTACTTC. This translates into CASSPPFTRTDQETQYF.

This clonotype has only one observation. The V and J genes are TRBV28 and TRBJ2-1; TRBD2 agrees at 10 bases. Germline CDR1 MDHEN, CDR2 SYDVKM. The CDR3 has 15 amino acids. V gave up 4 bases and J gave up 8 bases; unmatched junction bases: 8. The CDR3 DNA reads TGTGCCAGCAGTTATCCGGGACTAGCGCGCGATGAGCAGTTCTTC. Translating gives CASSYPGLARDEQFF. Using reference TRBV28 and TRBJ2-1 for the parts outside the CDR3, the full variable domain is DVKVTQSSRYLVKRTGEKVFLECVQDMDHENMFWYRQDPGLGLRLIYFSYDVKMKEKGDIPEGYSVSREKKERFSLILESASTNQTSMYLCASSYPGLARDEQFFGPGTRLTVL.

As DNA, the CDR3 is TGTGCCAGCAGGCCACAATCGGACAGGGCCAACACTGAAGCTTTCTTT. Translated, it gives CASRPQSDRANTEAFF. The chain uses TRBV12-3 or TRBV12-4 and TRBJ1-1; 8 positions agree with TRBD1. V shed 6 bases and J 2 bases; nucleotides not matched to a gene: 11. CDR3 length equals 16 residues.

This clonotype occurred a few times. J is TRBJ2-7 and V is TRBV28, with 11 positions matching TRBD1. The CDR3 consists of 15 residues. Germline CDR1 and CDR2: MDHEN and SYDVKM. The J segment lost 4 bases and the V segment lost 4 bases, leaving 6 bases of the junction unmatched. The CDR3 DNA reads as TGTGCCAGCAGTTCCAGGGACAGGGGGATTTACGAGCAGTACTTC. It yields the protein CASSSRDRGIYEQYF.

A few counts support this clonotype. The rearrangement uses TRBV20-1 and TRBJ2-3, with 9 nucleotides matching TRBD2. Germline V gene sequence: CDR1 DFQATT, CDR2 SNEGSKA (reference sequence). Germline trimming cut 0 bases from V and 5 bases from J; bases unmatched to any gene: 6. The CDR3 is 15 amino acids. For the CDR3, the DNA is TGCAGTGCTAGAGATCAGCGGGAGGAAGTAGATACGCAGTATTTT. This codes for CSARDQREEVDTQYF.

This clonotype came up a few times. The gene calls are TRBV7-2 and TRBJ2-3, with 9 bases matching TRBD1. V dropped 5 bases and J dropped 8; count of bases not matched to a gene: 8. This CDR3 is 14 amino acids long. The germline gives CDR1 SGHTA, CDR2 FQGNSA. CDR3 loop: CASSPGTGISTQYF. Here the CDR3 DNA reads TGTGCCAGCAGCCCAGGGACAGGGATAAGTACGCAGTATTTT. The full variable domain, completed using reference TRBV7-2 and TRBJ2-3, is GAGVSQSPSNKVTEKGKDVELRCDPISGHTALYWYRQSLGQGLEFLIYFQGNSAPDKSGLPSDRFSAERTGGSVSTLTIQRTQQEDSAVYLCASSPGTGISTQYFGPGTRLTVL.

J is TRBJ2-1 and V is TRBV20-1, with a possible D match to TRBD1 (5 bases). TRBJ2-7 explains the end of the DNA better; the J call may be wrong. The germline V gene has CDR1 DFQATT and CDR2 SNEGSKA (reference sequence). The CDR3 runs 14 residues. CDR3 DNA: TGCAGTGCTAGCGGACAAGAACCTTACAATGAGCAGTACTTC. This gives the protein CSASGQEPYNEQYF.

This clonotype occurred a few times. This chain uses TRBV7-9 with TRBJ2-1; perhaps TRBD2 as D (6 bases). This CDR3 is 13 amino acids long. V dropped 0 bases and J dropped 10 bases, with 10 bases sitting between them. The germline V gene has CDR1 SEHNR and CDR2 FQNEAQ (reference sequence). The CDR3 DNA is TGTGCCAGCAGCTTAGCAGGAGGGGCCGAGCAGTTCTTC. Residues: CASSLAGGAEQFF.

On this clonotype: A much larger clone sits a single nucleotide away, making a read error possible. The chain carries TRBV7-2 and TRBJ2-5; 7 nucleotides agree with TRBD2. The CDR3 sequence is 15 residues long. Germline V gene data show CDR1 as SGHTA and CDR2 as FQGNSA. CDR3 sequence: CASSLAGGTQETRYF. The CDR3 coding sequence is TGTGCCAGCAGCTTAGCGGGAGGGACGCAAGAGACCCGGTACTTC.

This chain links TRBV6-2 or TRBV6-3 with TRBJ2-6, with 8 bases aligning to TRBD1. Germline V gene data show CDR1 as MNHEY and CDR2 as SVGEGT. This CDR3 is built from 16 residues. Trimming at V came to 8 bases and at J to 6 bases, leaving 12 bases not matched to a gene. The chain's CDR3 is CASSSAGGYVANVLTF. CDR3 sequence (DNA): TGTGCCAGCTCTTCGGCAGGGGGCTATGTGGCCAACGTCCTGACTTTC.

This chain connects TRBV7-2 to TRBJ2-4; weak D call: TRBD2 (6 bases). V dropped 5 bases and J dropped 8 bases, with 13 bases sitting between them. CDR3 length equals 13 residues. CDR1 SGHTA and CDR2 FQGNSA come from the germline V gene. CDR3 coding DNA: TGTGCCAGCAGCGTCACGGGAGTGGACATTCAGTACTTC. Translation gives CASSVTGVDIQYF.

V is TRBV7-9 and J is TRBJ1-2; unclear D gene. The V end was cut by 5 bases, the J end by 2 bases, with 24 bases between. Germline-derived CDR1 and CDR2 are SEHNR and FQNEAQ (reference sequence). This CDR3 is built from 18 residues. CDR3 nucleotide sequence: TGTGCCAGCAGCCCGAATCTTCTTGATTGGACGGAGAACTATGGCTACACCTTC. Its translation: CASSPNLLDWTENYGYTF.

CDR3 sequence reads: CASSLNRGVRYGYTF. DNA of the CDR3: TGTGCCAGCAGCCTAAATCGTGGGGTTCGTTATGGCTACACCTTC. The J gene is TRBJ1-2, the V gene TRBV6-1, with no clear D. This CDR3 has 15 amino acids. Deletions cut 6 bases from V and 5 bases from J, with 19 bases between. Per the germline V gene, CDR1 is MNHNS and CDR2 is SASEGT.

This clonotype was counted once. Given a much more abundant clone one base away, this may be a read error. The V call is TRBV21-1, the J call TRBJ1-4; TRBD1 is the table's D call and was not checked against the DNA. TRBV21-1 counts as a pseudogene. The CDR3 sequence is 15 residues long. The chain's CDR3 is CASSKVGQGDEKLFF. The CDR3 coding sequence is TGTGCCAGCAGCAAAGTGGGACAGGGCGATGAAAAACTGTTTTTT.

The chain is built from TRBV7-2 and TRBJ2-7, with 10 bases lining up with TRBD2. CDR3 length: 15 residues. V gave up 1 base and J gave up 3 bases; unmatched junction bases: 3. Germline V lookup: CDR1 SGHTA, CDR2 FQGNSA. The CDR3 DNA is TGTGCCAGCAGCTTAGATAGCGGGGGGAACTACGAGCAGTACTTC. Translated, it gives CASSLDSGGNYEQYF.

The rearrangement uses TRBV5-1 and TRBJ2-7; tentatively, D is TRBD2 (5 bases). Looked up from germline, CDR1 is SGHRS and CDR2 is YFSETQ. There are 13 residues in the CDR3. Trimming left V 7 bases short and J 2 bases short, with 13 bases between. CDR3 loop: CASHRGTTYEQYF. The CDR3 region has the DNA TGCGCCAGCCACCGGGGAACCACCTACGAGCAGTACTTC.

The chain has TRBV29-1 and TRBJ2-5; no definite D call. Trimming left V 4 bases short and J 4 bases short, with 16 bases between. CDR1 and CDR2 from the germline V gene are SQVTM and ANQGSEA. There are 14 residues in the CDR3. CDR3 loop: CSVGRETQGETQYF. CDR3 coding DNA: TGCAGCGTTGGACGCGAAACCCAAGGAGAGACCCAGTACTTC.

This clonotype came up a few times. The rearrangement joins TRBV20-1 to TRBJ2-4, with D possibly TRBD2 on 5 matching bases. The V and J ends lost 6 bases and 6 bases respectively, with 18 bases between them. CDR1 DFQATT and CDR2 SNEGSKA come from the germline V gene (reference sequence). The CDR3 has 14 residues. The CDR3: CSANLGRRSNIQYF. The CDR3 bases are TGCAGTGCGAACTTGGGCAGGAGGTCAAACATTCAGTACTTC.

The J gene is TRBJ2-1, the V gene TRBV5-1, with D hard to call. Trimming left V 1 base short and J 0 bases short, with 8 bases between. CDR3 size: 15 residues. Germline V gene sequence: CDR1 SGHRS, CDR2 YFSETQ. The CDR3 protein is CASSLTEISYNEQFF. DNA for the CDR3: TGCGCCAGCAGCTTGACGGAGATCTCCTACAATGAGCAGTTCTTC.

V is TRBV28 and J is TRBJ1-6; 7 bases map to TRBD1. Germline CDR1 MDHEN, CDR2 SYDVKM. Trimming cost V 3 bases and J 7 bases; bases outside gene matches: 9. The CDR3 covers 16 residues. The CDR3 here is CASSFNVGTENSPLHF. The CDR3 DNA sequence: TGTGCCAGCAGTTTTAATGTAGGGACAGAAAATTCACCCCTCCACTTT. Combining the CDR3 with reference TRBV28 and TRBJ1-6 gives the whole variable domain DVKVTQSSRYLVKRTGEKVFLECVQDMDHENMFWYRQDPGLGLRLIYFSYDVKMKEKGDIPEGYSVSREKKERFSLILESASTNQTSMYLCASSFNVGTENSPLHFGNGTRLTVT.

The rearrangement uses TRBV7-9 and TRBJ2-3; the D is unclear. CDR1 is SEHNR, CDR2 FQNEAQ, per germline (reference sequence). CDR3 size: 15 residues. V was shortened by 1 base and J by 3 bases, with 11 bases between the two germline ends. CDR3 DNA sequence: TGTGCCAGCAGCTTAGTTAGTAGTTCGACAGATACGCAGTATTTT. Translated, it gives CASSLVSSSTDTQYF.

Written as DNA, the CDR3 is TGCGCCAGCAGCTTGGAGGTACGGGGGCCGGGGGATGAGCAGTTCTTC. This encodes CASSLEVRGPGDEQFF. The rearrangement joins TRBV5-1 to TRBJ2-1; the D gene could be TRBD1 or TRBD2 (6 bases each). Trimming left V 0 bases short and J 8 bases short, with 18 bases between. The CDR3 spans 16 residues. The germline CDR1 and CDR2 sequences are SGHRS and YFSETQ.

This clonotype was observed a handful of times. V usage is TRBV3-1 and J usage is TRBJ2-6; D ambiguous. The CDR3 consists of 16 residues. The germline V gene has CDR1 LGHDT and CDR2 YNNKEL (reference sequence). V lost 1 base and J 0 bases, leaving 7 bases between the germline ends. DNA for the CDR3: TGTGCCAGCAGCCAAGGACCGAGCTCTGGGGCCAACGTCCTGACTTTC. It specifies CASSQGPSSGANVLTF.

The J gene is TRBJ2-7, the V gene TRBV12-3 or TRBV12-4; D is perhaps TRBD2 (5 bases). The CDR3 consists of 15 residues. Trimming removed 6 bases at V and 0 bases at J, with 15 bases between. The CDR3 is CASSPWERSSYEQYF. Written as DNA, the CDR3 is TGTGCCAGCAGCCCGTGGGAGAGGAGCTCCTACGAGCAGTACTTC.

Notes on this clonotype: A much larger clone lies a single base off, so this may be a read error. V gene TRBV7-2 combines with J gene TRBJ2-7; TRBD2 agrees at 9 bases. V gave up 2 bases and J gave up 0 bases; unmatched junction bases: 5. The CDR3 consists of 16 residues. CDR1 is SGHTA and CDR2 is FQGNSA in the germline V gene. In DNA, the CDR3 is TGTACCAGCAGCTTAATCCTAGCGGGAATCTCCTACGAGCAGTACTTC. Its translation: CTSSLILAGISYEQYF.

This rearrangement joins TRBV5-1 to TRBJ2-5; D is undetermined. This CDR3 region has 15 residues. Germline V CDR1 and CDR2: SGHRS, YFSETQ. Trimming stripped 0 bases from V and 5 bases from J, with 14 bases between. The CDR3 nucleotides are TGCGCCAGCAGCTTGGAGGGCAGACCGATTGAGACCCAGTACTTC. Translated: CASSLEGRPIETQYF.